Following are 2 T cell receptor beta chains from one sample sequenced in a study of shared clonotypes between healthy human individuals. Libraries were prepared by immunoSEQ multiplex PCR; TCRdb keeps only in-frame clonotypes and omits some of them. The sample has around 430,000 clones; 75% to 85% are singletons. Sequenced: PBMCs. The receptors here all came from a woman aged 35 to 49 in good health. Some clones in this sample may be carry-over from other donors' samples.

The V gene is TRBV27, the J gene TRBJ1-4, with TRBD1 as a possible D gene (6 bases). Trimming left V 6 bases short and J 0 bases short, with 14 bases between. This CDR3 is 16 amino acids long. The germline gives CDR1 MNHEY, CDR2 SMNVEV (reference sequence). The DNA for the CDR3 is TGTGCCAGCAGCCAGGGGAGAGCTCCAACTAATGAAAAACTGTTTTTT. This codes for CASSQGRAPTNEKLFF.

The rearrangement uses TRBV7-2 and TRBJ1-2; D is unresolved. Germline lookup yields CDR1 SGHTA and CDR2 FQGNSA. V was clipped by 7 bases and J by 4 bases, with 10 bases between them. The CDR3 totals 12 residues. The CDR3 loop is CASTVTGYGYTF. As DNA, the CDR3 is TGTGCCAGCACGGTTACGGGCTATGGCTACACCTTC.